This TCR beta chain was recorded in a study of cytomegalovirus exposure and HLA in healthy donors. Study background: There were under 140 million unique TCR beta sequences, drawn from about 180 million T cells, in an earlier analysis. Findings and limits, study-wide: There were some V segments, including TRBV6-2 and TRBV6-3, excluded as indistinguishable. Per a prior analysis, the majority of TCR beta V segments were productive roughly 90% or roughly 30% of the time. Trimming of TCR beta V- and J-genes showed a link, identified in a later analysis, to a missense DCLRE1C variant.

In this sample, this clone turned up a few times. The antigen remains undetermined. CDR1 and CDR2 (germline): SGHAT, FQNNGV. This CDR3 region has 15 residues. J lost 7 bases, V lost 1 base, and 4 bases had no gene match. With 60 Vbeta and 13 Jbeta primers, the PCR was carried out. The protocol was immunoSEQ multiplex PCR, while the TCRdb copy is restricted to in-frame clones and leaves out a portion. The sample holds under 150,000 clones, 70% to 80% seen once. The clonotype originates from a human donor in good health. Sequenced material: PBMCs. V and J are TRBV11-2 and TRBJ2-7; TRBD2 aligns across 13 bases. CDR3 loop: CASSLGTSGSWEQYF. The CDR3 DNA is TGTGCCAGCAGCTTAGGGACTAGCGGGAGCTGGGAGCAGTACTTC. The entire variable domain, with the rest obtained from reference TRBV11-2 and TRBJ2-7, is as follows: EAGVAQSPRYKIIEKRQSVAFWCNPISGHATLYWYQQILGQGPKLLIQFQNNGVVDDSQLPKDRFSAERLKGVDSTLKIQPAKLEDSAVYLCASSLGTSGSWEQYFGPGTRLTVT.